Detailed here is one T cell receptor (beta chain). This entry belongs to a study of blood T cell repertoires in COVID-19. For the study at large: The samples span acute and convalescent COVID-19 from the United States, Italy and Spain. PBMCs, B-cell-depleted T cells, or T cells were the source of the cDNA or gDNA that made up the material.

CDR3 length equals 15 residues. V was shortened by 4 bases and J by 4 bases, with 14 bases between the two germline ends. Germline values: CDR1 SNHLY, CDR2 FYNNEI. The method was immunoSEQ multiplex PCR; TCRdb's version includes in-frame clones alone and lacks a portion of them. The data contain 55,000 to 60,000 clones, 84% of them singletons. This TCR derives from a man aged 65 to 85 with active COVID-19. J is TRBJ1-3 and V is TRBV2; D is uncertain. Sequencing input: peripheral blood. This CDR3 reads CASSVEGTAGNTIYF. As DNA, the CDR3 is TGTGCCAGCAGTGTGGAGGGTACTGCCGGAAACACCATATATTTT. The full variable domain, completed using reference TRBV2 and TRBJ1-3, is EPEVTQTPSHQVTQMGQEVILRCVPISNHLYFYWYRQILGQKVEFLVSFYNNEISEKSEIFDDQFSVERPDGSNFTLKIRSTKLEDSAMYFCASSVEGTAGNTIYFGEGSWLTVV.